This record covers a single T cell receptor beta chain. The sample is drawn from a study of blood T cell repertoires in COVID-19. Turning to the study itself: Researchers got acute and convalescent COVID-19 samples from the United States, Italy and Spain. T cells, B-cell-depleted T cells, or PBMCs provided the cDNA or gDNA that served as material.

In the authors' workflow: Counts of nucleated cells, estimated from reference gene primer amplification, were obtained. The repertoire was sequenced with immunoSEQ multiplex PCR; TCRdb's copy has only in-frame clones and lacks some. That table furnishes V, J and clone size, whereas the DNA furnished D and trimming. The sample has around 130,000 clones; about 86% are singletons. V shed 1 base and J shed 3 bases, with 13 bases lying between them. CDR3 length: 16 amino acids. From germline, CDR1 is SEHNR and CDR2 FQNEAQ (reference sequence). Material for sequencing was peripheral blood. V usage is TRBV7-9 and J usage is TRBJ1-5; D not resolved. The source of this sequence is a woman in her forties or fifties with acute or convalescent COVID-19. The CDR3, as DNA: TGTGCCAGCAGCTTAGGTCGTCAGGAGGCCAATCAGCCCCAGCATTTT. It codes for CASSLGRQEANQPQHF. Drawing the rest from reference TRBV7-9 and TRBJ1-5, the complete variable domain is DTGVSQNPRHKITKRGQNVTFRCDPISEHNRLYWYRQTLGQGPEFLTYFQNEAQLEKSRLLSDRFSAERPKGSFSTLEIQRTEQGDSAMYLCASSLGRQEANQPQHFGDGTRLSIL.